The clone carrying this T cell receptor beta chain was counted many times. What it binds is unknown. A universal primer site arose from template switching, and cDNA bore unique molecular identifiers. TCRdb re-analysed the 5' RACE reads in MiXCR, keeping a single row per CDR3 protein. This sample has hundreds of thousands of distinct CDR3 sequences, with around 5.7% found just once. This sample stems from a study of identical twins. Every one of the donors was a healthy Caucasian. General study results and limits: Excess sharing between twins was weaker in beta out-of-frame sequences. Fewer insertions marked abundant cord blood beta clonotypes; young adult naive trended weakly, memory not at all.

Sequenced sample: naive T cells sorted from blood. The source of this sequence is a man aged 18 to 35 in good health.

As DNA, the CDR3 is TGTGCCAGCAGTTTATTGTTGCAGGCCACCACCGGGGAGCTGTTTTTT. The encoded protein is CASSLLLQATTGELFF. The V and J genes are TRBV27 and TRBJ2-2; D is unclear. The CDR3 is 16 residues long. Per the germline V gene, CDR1 is MNHEY and CDR2 is SMNVEV (reference sequence). Deletions cut 1 base from V and 4 bases from J, with 13 bases between.